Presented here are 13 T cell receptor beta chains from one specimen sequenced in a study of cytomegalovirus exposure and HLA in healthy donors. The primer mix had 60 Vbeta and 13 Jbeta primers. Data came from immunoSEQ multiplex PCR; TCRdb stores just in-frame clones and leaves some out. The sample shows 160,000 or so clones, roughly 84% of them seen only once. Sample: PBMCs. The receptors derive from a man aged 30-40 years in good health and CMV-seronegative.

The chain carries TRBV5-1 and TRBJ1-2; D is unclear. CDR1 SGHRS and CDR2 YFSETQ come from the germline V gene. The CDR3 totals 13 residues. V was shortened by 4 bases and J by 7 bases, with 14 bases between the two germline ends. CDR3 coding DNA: TGCGCCAGCAGCGCCGAGGGATTCGGTGGCTACACCTTC. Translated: CASSAEGFGGYTF.

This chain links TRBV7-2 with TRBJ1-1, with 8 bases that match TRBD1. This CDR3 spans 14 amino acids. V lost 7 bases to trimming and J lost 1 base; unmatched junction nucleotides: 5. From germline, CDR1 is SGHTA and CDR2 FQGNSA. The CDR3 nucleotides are TGTGCCAGCAACCCGGGACAGGCGAACACTGAAGCTTTCTTT. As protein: CASNPGQANTEAFF.

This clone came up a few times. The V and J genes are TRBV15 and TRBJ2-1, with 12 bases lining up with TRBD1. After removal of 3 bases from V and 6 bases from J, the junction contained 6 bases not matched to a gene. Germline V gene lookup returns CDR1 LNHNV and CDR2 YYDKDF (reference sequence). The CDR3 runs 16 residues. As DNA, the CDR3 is TGTGCCACCAGCAGGTCGGGACAGGGGGCGAGCAATGAGCAGTTCTTC. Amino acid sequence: CATSRSGQGASNEQFF.

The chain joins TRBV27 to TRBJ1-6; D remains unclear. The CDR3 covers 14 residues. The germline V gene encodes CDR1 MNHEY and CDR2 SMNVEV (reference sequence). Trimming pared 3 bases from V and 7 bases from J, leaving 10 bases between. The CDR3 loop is CASSFGVKNSPLHF. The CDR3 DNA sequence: TGTGCCAGCAGTTTCGGGGTAAAGAATTCACCCCTCCACTTT.

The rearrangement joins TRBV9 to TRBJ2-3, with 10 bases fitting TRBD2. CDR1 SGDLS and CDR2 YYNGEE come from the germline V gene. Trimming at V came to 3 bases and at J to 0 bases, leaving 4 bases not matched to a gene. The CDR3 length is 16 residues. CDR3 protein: CASSGRLAGSTDTQYF. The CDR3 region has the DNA TGTGCCAGCAGCGGGAGACTAGCGGGTAGCACAGATACGCAGTATTTT. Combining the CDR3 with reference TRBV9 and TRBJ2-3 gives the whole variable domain DSGVTQTPKHLITATGQRVTLRCSPRSGDLSVYWYQQSLDQGLQFLIQYYNGEERAKGNILERFSAQQFPDLHSELNLSSLELGDSALYFCASSGRLAGSTDTQYFGPGTRLTVL.

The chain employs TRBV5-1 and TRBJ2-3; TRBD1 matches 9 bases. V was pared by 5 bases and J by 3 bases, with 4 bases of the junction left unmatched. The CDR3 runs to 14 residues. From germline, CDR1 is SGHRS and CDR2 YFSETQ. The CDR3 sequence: CASRPDRGTDTQYF. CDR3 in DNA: TGCGCCAGCAGGCCGGACAGGGGAACAGATACGCAGTATTTT.

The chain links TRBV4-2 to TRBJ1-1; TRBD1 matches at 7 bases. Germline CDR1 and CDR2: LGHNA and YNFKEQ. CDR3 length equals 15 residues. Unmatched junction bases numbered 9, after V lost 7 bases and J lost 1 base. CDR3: CASKDEQGTNTEAFF. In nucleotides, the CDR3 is TGTGCCAGCAAAGATGAACAGGGGACGAACACTGAAGCTTTCTTT.

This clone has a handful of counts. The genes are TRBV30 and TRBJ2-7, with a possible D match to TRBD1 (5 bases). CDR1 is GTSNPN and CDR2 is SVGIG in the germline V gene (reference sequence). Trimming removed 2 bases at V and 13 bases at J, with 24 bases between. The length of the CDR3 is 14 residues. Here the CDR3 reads CAWSFVGRAQRVYF. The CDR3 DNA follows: TGTGCCTGGAGTTTCGTGGGCAGGGCTCAAAGGGTCTACTTC.

The CDR3 DNA sequence: TGTGCCACCAGCAGAGATCTGGGACACATGACTAGCGTCACCTACGAGCAGTACTTC. The encoded protein is CATSRDLGHMTSVTYEQYF. The rearrangement uses TRBV15 and TRBJ2-7, with TRBD2 matching 8 bases. Germline V gene sequence: CDR1 LNHNV, CDR2 YYDKDF (reference sequence). The trim removed 0 bases at V and 2 bases at J, leaving 15 bases unmatched. CDR3 length equals 19 residues.

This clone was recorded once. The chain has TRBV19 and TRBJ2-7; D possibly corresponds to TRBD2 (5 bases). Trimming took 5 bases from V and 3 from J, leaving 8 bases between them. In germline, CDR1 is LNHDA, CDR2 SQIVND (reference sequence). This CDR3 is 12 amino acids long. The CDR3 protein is CASSSGFYEQYF. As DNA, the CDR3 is TGTGCCAGTAGTTCGGGATTCTACGAGCAGTACTTC. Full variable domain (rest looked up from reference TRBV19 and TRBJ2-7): DGGITQSPKYLFRKEGQNVTLSCEQNLNHDAMYWYRQDPGQGLRLIYYSQIVNDFQKGDIAEGYSVSREKKESFPLTVTSAQKNPTAFYLCASSSGFYEQYFGPGTRLTVT.

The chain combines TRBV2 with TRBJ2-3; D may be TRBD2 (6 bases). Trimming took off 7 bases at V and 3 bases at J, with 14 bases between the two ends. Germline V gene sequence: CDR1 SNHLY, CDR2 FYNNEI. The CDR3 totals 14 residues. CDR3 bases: TGTGCCAGCAACTCCCGGACTACGACAGATACGCAGTATTTT. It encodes CASNSRTTTDTQYF.

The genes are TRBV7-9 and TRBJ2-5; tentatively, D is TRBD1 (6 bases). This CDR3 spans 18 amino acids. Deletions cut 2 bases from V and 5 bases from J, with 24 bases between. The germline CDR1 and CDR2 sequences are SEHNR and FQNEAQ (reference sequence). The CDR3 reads CASSLPETGISSWETQYF. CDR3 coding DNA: TGTGCCAGCAGCTTACCCGAAACAGGGATAAGTTCCTGGGAGACCCAGTACTTC.

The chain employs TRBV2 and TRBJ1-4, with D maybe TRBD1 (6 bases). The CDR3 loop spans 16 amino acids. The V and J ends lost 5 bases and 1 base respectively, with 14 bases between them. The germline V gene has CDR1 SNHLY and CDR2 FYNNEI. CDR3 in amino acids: CASSSPTGLTNEKLFF. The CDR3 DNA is TGTGCCAGCAGTTCCCCCACAGGGTTAACTAATGAAAAACTGTTTTTT.